The 28 T cell receptor beta chains below all came from one sample that was sequenced in a study of blood T cell repertoires in COVID-19. TCRdb's table, derived via immunoSEQ multiplex PCR, lists solely in-frame clones and lacks some. There are about 240,000 clones in the sample; 75% to 90% occur only once, and 3.5% to 5% lies in the top ten. The sequencing input was PBMCs or T cells enriched from blood (not recorded which). The origin of the receptors is a woman aged 30 to 39 who had recovered from COVID-19.

The chain has TRBV5-1 and TRBJ2-7; 7 nucleotides agree with TRBD1. V trimming: 3 bases; J trimming: 3 bases; junction bases outside the gene matches: 9. The CDR3 length is 15 residues. In germline, CDR1 is SGHRS, CDR2 YFSETQ. As DNA, the CDR3 is TGCGCCAGCAGCTCGGGACAGCCGATCGTCTACGAGCAGTACTTC. Residues: CASSSGQPIVYEQYF.

The chain recombines TRBV7-9 with TRBJ1-1; 7 nucleotides line up with TRBD1. The CDR3 is made up of 14 amino acids. Per the germline V gene, CDR1 is SEHNR and CDR2 is FQNEAQ (reference sequence). Germline trimming cut 7 bases from V and 5 bases from J; bases unmatched to any gene: 10. DNA of the CDR3: TGTGCCAGCACCCCAAACAGGGGAACAACTGAAGCTTTCTTT. Its protein is CASTPNRGTTEAFF.

V gene TRBV3-1 (or the pseudogene TRBV3-2) combines with J gene TRBJ1-3; D is undetermined. Deletions cut 2 bases from V and 4 bases from J, with 6 bases between. The germline V gene encodes CDR1 LGHDT and CDR2 YNNKEL (reference sequence). This CDR3 comprises 13 residues. CDR3 region: CASSQKQGNTIYF. As DNA, the CDR3 is TGTGCCAGCAGCCAAAAACAGGGAAACACCATATATTTT.

The rearrangement uses TRBV9 and TRBJ1-3; 10 bases agree with TRBD1. The CDR3 totals 16 residues. Germline CDR1 is SGDLS and CDR2 is YYNGEE. V shed 4 bases and J 4 bases; nucleotides not matched to a gene: 8. CDR3 DNA: TGTGCCAGCAGCATCGGAGCGACAGGGGGCGGAAACACCATATATTTT. It codes for CASSIGATGGGNTIYF.

The chain couples TRBV28 to TRBJ1-2; 10 bases match TRBD1. The V gene's germline CDR1 is MDHEN and CDR2 SYDVKM. With V trimmed by 8 bases and J by 2 bases, 8 bases remained unmatched. This CDR3 is built from 15 residues. Here the CDR3 reads CASRDMGQGNYGYTF. The CDR3 DNA reads TGTGCCAGCCGGGACATGGGACAGGGGAACTATGGCTACACCTTC.

The V and J genes are TRBV29-1 and TRBJ2-2; 13 bases map to TRBD2. The CDR3 is made up of 19 amino acids. CDR1 is SQVTM and CDR2 is ANQGSEA in the germline V gene. V was pared by 4 bases and J by 5 bases, with 16 bases of the junction left unmatched. The CDR3: CSVGLDSKRLAGGTGELFF. For the CDR3, the DNA is TGCAGCGTTGGTCTCGACAGCAAAAGACTAGCGGGAGGTACCGGGGAGCTGTTTTTT.

The chain has TRBV7-9 and TRBJ1-4; a possible D gene is TRBD1 (6 bases). In germline, CDR1 is SEHNR, CDR2 FQNEAQ (reference sequence). CDR3 length equals 15 residues. V gave up 11 bases and J gave up 6 bases, with 22 bases separating them. This CDR3 is CAGADSLYVDEKLFF. The CDR3 coding sequence is TGTGCCGGGGCGGACAGTCTTTACGTTGATGAAAAACTGTTTTTT. Variable domain in full (rest from reference TRBV7-9 and TRBJ1-4): DTGVSQNPRHKITKRGQNVTFRCDPISEHNRLYWYRQTLGQGPEFLTYFQNEAQLEKSRLLSDRFSAERPKGSFSTLEIQRTEQGDSAMYLCAGADSLYVDEKLFFGSGTQLSVL.

For the CDR3, the DNA is TGTGCCAGTAGTATAGTCGAGCGGCAGCCCCAGCATTTT. It is translated as CASSIVERQPQHF. The rearrangement links TRBV19 to TRBJ1-5; no definite D call. This CDR3 is 13 amino acids long. From germline, CDR1 is LNHDA and CDR2 SQIVND (reference sequence). Between the trimmed V and J ends, which lost 1 base and 7 bases, there was a span of 8 bases.

V gene TRBV6-6 combines with J gene TRBJ2-3, with D hard to call. The germline V gene has CDR1 MNHNY and CDR2 SVGAGI (reference sequence). The CDR3 is 16 residues long. Trimming cost V 5 bases and J 3 bases, with 18 bases left between them. The CDR3 protein is CASSPPGIYRTDTQYF. CDR3 DNA: TGTGCCAGCAGTCCTCCTGGCATTTATCGAACAGATACGCAGTATTTT.

In its sample, this clone was seen a few times. The chain couples TRBV28 to TRBJ1-2, with a weak D call TRBD1 (6 bases). V lost 7 bases and J lost 6, with 18 bases in between. This CDR3 is 14 amino acids long. Germline CDR1 MDHEN, CDR2 SYDVKM. CDR3 sequence: CASNPTGGVNGYTF. The DNA for the CDR3 is TGTGCCAGCAACCCTACTGGGGGCGTAAATGGCTACACCTTC.

The rearrangement joins TRBV28 to TRBJ1-6; no clear D. Trimming took 8 bases from V and 7 from J, leaving 15 bases between them. This CDR3 is built from 14 residues. CDR1 and CDR2 (germline): MDHEN, SYDVKM. The CDR3 sequence: CASRTGVPNSPLHF. CDR3 coding DNA: TGTGCCAGCCGAACCGGGGTACCAAATTCACCCCTCCACTTT.

The chain uses TRBV12-3 or TRBV12-4 and TRBJ2-7, with 7 bases fitting TRBD2. The CDR3 has 13 residues. V dropped 6 bases and J dropped 0; count of bases not matched to a gene: 2. The CDR3 is CASSRDYSYEQYF. The CDR3 nucleotides are TGTGCCAGCAGCCGGGACTACTCCTACGAGCAGTACTTC.

The chain has TRBV28 and TRBJ1-2; weak D call: TRBD1 (5 bases). V was shortened by 5 bases and J by 6 bases, with 13 bases between the two germline ends. The CDR3 spans 13 residues. Germline V gene sequence: CDR1 MDHEN, CDR2 SYDVKM. The CDR3 coding sequence is TGTGCCAGCAGTCCGACAGTTAGGGATGGCTACACCTTC. It specifies CASSPTVRDGYTF.

This sequence joins TRBV4-3 and TRBJ1-1; D is undetermined. The CDR3 sequence is 19 residues long. Germline loops: CDR1 LGHNA, CDR2 YSLEER. V was clipped by 1 base and J by 3 bases, with 24 bases between them. For the CDR3, the DNA is TGCGCCAGCAGCCAAGGGTTGTCTGAGGCCTCGACCCCTGACACTGAAGCTTTCTTT. Amino acids: CASSQGLSEASTPDTEAFF.

The chain links TRBV28 to TRBJ1-5, with no clear D. Trimming took 5 bases from V and 1 from J, leaving 12 bases between them. The length of the CDR3 is 15 residues. Germline V gene data show CDR1 as MDHEN and CDR2 as SYDVKM. This CDR3 reads CASSQGGRSNQPQHF. The CDR3 DNA sequence: TGTGCCAGCAGTCAAGGAGGGAGAAGCAATCAGCCCCAGCATTTT.

This clone showed up just a few times. J is TRBJ1-1 and V is TRBV3-1 (or the pseudogene TRBV3-2); possible D gene TRBD1, 6 bases. This CDR3 spans 14 amino acids. V was cut by 2 bases and J by 4 bases, with 11 bases left in between. Germline assignment: CDR1 LGHDT and CDR2 YNNKEL (reference sequence). The CDR3 DNA is TGTGCCAGCAGCCAAACGACAGGCGGCACTGAAGCTTTCTTT. Its translation is CASSQTTGGTEAFF.

This chain connects TRBV28 to TRBJ2-1; 15 nucleotides match TRBD2. Looked up from germline, CDR1 is MDHEN and CDR2 is SYDVKM. This CDR3 is 16 amino acids long. V gave up 6 bases and J gave up 7 bases; unmatched junction bases: 7. The CDR3 coding sequence is TGTGCCAGCAGAGGACTAGCGGGAGGGCCGGGGAATGAGCAGTTCTTC. Amino acids: CASRGLAGGPGNEQFF.

The chain employs TRBV6-5 and TRBJ1-1; D is possibly TRBD1 (6 bases). Germline CDR1 reads MNHEY; CDR2 reads SVGAGI. CDR3 length equals 15 residues. The V end was cut by 9 bases, the J end by 0 bases, with 17 bases between. CDR3 residues: CASLNEGTLNTEAFF. CDR3 in DNA: TGTGCCAGTCTCAACGAGGGGACACTGAACACTGAAGCTTTCTTT.

V gene TRBV6-2 or TRBV6-3 combines with J gene TRBJ1-1; D uncertain. The CDR3 consists of 11 residues. V was pared by 6 bases and J by 6 bases, with 8 bases between. Germline V gene data show CDR1 as MNHEY and CDR2 as SVGEGT. The CDR3 DNA reads as TGTGCCAGCAGCCATGGCCCTGAAGCTTTCTTT. Its protein product is CASSHGPEAFF.

V gene TRBV6-2 or TRBV6-3 combines with J gene TRBJ2-7; 13 bases are shared with TRBD2. The junction had 17 bases not matched to a gene; V was cut back by 2 bases and J by 1 base. The length of the CDR3 is 21 residues. The V gene's germline CDR1 is MNHEY and CDR2 SVGEGT. The CDR3 coding sequence is TGTGCCAGCAGTTACCCCGGACTAGCGGGAGCCTCATTTCTTGTGTCCTACGAGCAGTACTTC. It specifies CASSYPGLAGASFLVSYEQYF.

J is TRBJ1-2 and V is TRBV28, with 7 bases identical to TRBD1. Germline assignment: CDR1 MDHEN and CDR2 SYDVKM. V lost 2 bases, J lost 8 bases, and 8 bases stayed unmatched. The CDR3 contains 14 residues. The CDR3 bases are TGTGCCAGCAGTTTAAGTGAGGGGGCCTGGGGCTACACCTTC. As protein: CASSLSEGAWGYTF.

V and J are TRBV4-3 and TRBJ2-1; no clear D gene. This CDR3 comprises 16 residues. Trimming stripped 0 bases from V and 1 base from J, with 10 bases between. Germline-derived CDR1 and CDR2 are LGHNA and YSLEER. CDR3 in amino acids: CASSQDRLASYNEQFF. The CDR3 DNA reads TGCGCCAGCAGCCAAGATAGGTTAGCATCCTACAATGAGCAGTTCTTC.

The gene calls are TRBV5-1 and TRBJ2-2; D ambiguous. CDR3 length: 16 residues. V dropped 0 bases and J dropped 2 bases, with 11 bases sitting between them. Germline V gives CDR1 SGHRS, CDR2 YFSETQ. The chain's CDR3 is CASSLDGQPNTGELFF. The CDR3 DNA sequence: TGCGCCAGCAGCTTGGATGGGCAACCAAACACCGGGGAGCTGTTTTTT.

This chain uses TRBV5-1 with TRBJ2-3; D unresolved. This CDR3 comprises 12 residues. Germline assignment: CDR1 SGHRS and CDR2 YFSETQ. Trimming took 3 bases from V and 1 from J, leaving 3 bases between them. In DNA, the CDR3 is TGCGCCAGCAGCTCTGGCACAGATACGCAGTATTTT. Its protein product is CASSSGTDTQYF.

This clone was counted once. The chain recombines TRBV28 with TRBJ1-6, with D possibly TRBD1 on 6 matching bases. Germline V gives CDR1 MDHEN, CDR2 SYDVKM. The CDR3 totals 21 residues. Deletions cut 5 bases from V and 8 bases from J, with 34 bases between. This chain's CDR3 is CASSLFLDLRGGAKVDSPLHF. CDR3 sequence (DNA): TGTGCCAGCAGTCTTTTCTTGGACCTGCGGGGGGGGGCGAAAGTTGATTCACCCCTCCACTTT.

A note on this clone: Other DNA sequences from this sample encode an identical CDR3 as well. The rearrangement links TRBV7-2 to TRBJ2-4; the D gene is possibly TRBD1 (6 bases). The germline CDR1 and CDR2 sequences are SGHTA and FQGNSA. Trimming stripped 1 base from V and 3 bases from J, with 10 bases between. CDR3 length equals 15 residues. The DNA for the CDR3 is TGTGCCAGCAGCTTAGGACAGGTTATCAAAAACATTCAGTACTTC. The encoded protein is CASSLGQVIKNIQYF.

The chain has TRBV28 and TRBJ1-5, with TRBD1 as a possible D gene (6 bases). V lost 7 bases to trimming and J lost 5 bases, with 12 bases between them. The CDR3 spans 13 residues. CDR1 is MDHEN and CDR2 is SYDVKM in the germline V gene. CDR3 bases: TGTGCCAGCATCCTGAACAGGGATCAGCCCCAGCATTTT. It codes for CASILNRDQPQHF.

This clone came up once. The gene calls are TRBV27 and TRBJ2-7; 9 nucleotides agree with TRBD2. V lost 3 bases and J lost 6; bases outside the gene matches: 12. Per the germline V gene, CDR1 is MNHEY and CDR2 is SMNVEV (reference sequence). This CDR3 is built from 16 residues. CDR3 nucleotides: TGTGCCAGCAGTTTGATACCTAGCGGGGTCCCAAGCGAGCAGTACTTC. It is translated as CASSLIPSGVPSEQYF.